This T cell receptor (beta chain) was sequenced for a study of shared clonotypes between healthy human individuals. Study findings and constraints: A small donor pool kept down the genetic and exposure-history diversity that was represented.

This clone came up once. Its matching antigen is unknown. This CDR3 region has 13 residues. V was trimmed by 1 base and J by 10 bases, leaving 11 bases between them. Per the germline V gene, CDR1 is MNHNS and CDR2 is SASEGT. This was a deep-level run. Data came from immunoSEQ multiplex PCR; TCRdb stores just in-frame clones and leaves some out. Of around 1.4 million clones in the sample, around 98.5% are singletons; the top ten hold under 0.45%. V is TRBV6-1 and J is TRBJ2-1; D gene unclear. The TCR sequence derives from a young man in good health. The material sequenced was naive CD4+ T cells sorted from blood. Subset given: CD45RA+ positively selected. The CDR3 is CASSEVLEWEQFF. CDR3 DNA: TGTGCCAGCAGTGAAGTATTGGAATGGGAGCAGTTCTTC.